The 5 T cell receptor beta chains listed next were all sequenced from one sample in a study of T cell repertoires and HLA-DP antigens. Their target antigens are unknown. Measured with immunoSEQ multiplex PCR; TCRdb has only the in-frame clones, and not every one. This repertoire shows more than 90,000 clones, 80% to 95% found once; its top ten account for 0.27%. Specimen: CD4+ T cells from PBMCs. The receptors come from a woman younger than 30 in good health and CMV-seronegative.

This chain uses TRBV6-9 with TRBJ1-5; D not certain. Germline V CDR1 and CDR2: MNHGY, SVAAGI. The ends were cut back, 3 bases at V and 2 bases at J, with 11 bases in the middle. The CDR3 spans 15 residues. The CDR3 reads CASSYDSQGNQPQHF. CDR3 nucleotide sequence: TGTGCCAGCAGTTACGATTCTCAGGGCAATCAGCCCCAGCATTTT.

The rearrangement links TRBV30 to TRBJ2-3; the match to TRBD2 covers 8 bases. Unmatched junction bases numbered 10, after V lost 8 bases and J lost 3 bases. Germline V gene lookup returns CDR1 GTSNPN and CDR2 SVGIG (reference sequence). The CDR3 length is 14 residues. CDR3 nucleotide sequence: TGTGCCATGGGGGCCGGGAGGGGTACAGATACGCAGTATTTT. Amino acids: CAMGAGRGTDTQYF. Looking up the rest from reference TRBV30 and TRBJ2-3 gives the full variable domain: SQTIHQWPATLVQPVGSPLSLECTVEGTSNPNLYWYRQAAGRGLQLLFYSVGIGQISSEVPQNLSASRPQDRQFILSSKKLLLSDSGFYLCAMGAGRGTDTQYFGPGTRLTVL.

The gene calls are TRBV15 and TRBJ1-1, with D maybe TRBD1 (6 bases). Between the trimmed V and J ends, which lost 4 bases and 7 bases, there was a span of 16 bases. The CDR3 contains 14 residues. Germline V CDR1 and CDR2: LNHNV, YYDKDF (reference sequence). CDR3 nucleotides: TGTGCCACCAGCAACATGGACAGCATATATGAAGCTTTCTTT. Its protein product is CATSNMDSIYEAFF. Combining the CDR3 with reference TRBV15 and TRBJ1-1 gives the whole variable domain DAMVIQNPRYQVTQFGKPVTLSCSQTLNHNVMYWYQQKSSQAPKLLFHYYDKDFNNEADTPDNFQSRRPNTSFCFLDIRSPGLGDTAMYLCATSNMDSIYEAFFGQGTRLTVV.

This chain links TRBV19 with TRBJ2-2; perhaps TRBD1 as D (5 bases). The CDR3 has 16 amino acids. V lost 4 bases and J lost 3, with 15 bases in between. Germline CDR1 and CDR2: LNHDA and SQIVND (reference sequence). This chain's CDR3 is CASSKAQGYYTGELFF. CDR3 sequence (DNA): TGTGCCAGTAGTAAAGCTCAGGGATACTACACCGGGGAGCTGTTTTTT.

This chain connects TRBV7-9 to TRBJ2-1; D remains ambiguous. The CDR3 loop spans 13 amino acids. Looked up from germline, CDR1 is SEHNR and CDR2 is FQNEAQ (reference sequence). The V end lost 1 base, the J end lost 5 bases, and 6 bases lay between the germline ends. The CDR3 DNA sequence: TGTGCCAGCAGCTTAGTAGTCAACAATGAGCAGTTCTTC. This encodes CASSLVVNNEQFF.